This TCR beta chain was retrieved from a study of control samples from healthy donors and cancer patients. The protocol was immunoSEQ multiplex PCR, while the TCRdb copy is restricted to in-frame clones and leaves out a portion. The sample records 70,000 to 75,000 clones, roughly nine tenths being singletons. This clone was detected only once. The V gene lost 3 bases and the J gene lost 6 bases, with 11 bases spanning the gap. The germline CDR1 and CDR2 sequences are SGHVS and FQNEAQ. CDR3 length: 13 residues. This sequence joins TRBV7-8 and TRBJ1-1; D ambiguous. Sequenced input: blood. The clonotype originates from a woman aged 45-65 years in good health. CDR3 DNA: TGTGCCAGCAGCTTCGGTTCTCTCGCTGAAGCTTTCTTT. Protein product: CASSFGSLAEAFF.